This T cell receptor (beta chain) was retrieved from a study of shared clonotypes between healthy human individuals. Trimming left V 3 bases short and J 3 bases short, with 8 bases between. The CDR3 covers 13 residues. Germline lookup yields CDR1 SGHNT and CDR2 YYREEE (reference sequence). Terminally differentiated effector memory CD45RA+ cells were excluded by CCR7 positive selection of CD45RO-negative cells. Every donor was a Caucasian adult from Nashville, Tennessee. In the case of this clone: What it binds is not known. Other DNA sequences from this sample encode an identical CDR3 as well.

TCRdb's copy holds only in-frame clones and misses some; the assay was immunoSEQ multiplex PCR. The sample has around 2,100,000 clones; approximately 94% are singletons. General study findings and limits: Non-shared clonotypes had lower generation probabilities than clonotypes shared by all four sorted-subset donors. Generally, naive subsets (rather than memory subsets) showed larger estimated richness. Of the naive CD4 clonotypes, around 4.8% were shared across a handful of donors.

This clonotype was sampled from a man aged 18 to 30 in good health. The material sequenced was naive CD8+ T cells sorted from blood. The gene calls are TRBV5-4 and TRBJ2-3; D is perhaps TRBD2 (6 bases). The CDR3 nucleotides are TGTGCCAGCAGCTCTGGACTAACAGATACGCAGTATTTT. This sequence encodes CASSSGLTDTQYF. Drawing the rest from reference TRBV5-4 and TRBJ2-3, the complete variable domain is ETGVTQSPTHLIKTRGQQVTLRCSSQSGHNTVSWYQQALGQGPQFIFQYYREEENGRGNFPPRFSGLQFPNYSSELNVNALELDDSALYLCASSSGLTDTQYFGPGTRLTVL.